Listed below are T cell receptor beta chains from one sample, sequenced in a study of T cells in Graves' hyperthyroidism and ophthalmopathy. TCRdb re-analysed the multiplex PCR reads in MiXCR, keeping a single row per CDR3 protein. The table lists around 350,000 distinct CDR3 sequences, over 12% of them singletons. Material for sequencing was blood. Source of these receptors: a woman between 55 and 75 years old with Graves' ophthalmopathy. The CDR3 runs from the conserved cysteine through the conserved F or W. Each record gives: clone size, D gene, J gene, V gene, CDR3 DNA, CDR3 protein. The D gene is left open where the match is weak. Clone size is shown for a subset of rows, as once, few, many or a class of expanded clone.

>many|NA|TRBJ2-2|TRBV11-2
TGTGCCAGCAGCTCGGGACGCTTACAGTTTACGAACACCGGGGAGCTGTTTTTT
CASSSGRLQFTNTGELFF
>NA|TRBD2|TRBJ2-3|TRBV30
TGTGCTCTGGGACTAGCAGGAGGGCCGAGCGATACGCAGTATTTT
CALGLAGGPSDTQYF
>many|NA|TRBJ1-1|TRBV7-9
TGTGCCAGCGGGGACACTGAAGCTTTCTTT
CASGDTEAFF
>few|NA|TRBJ1-1|TRBV12-3/TRBV12-4
TGTGCCAGCAGTTTCCGAGACGGTCCGAACACTGAAGCTTTCTTT
CASSFRDGPNTEAFF
>many|TRBD1|TRBJ2-7|TRBV24-1
TGTGCCACCAGTGATAACCGGGACAGGGGGCGAGAGCAGTACTTC
CATSDNRDRGREQYF
>many|NA|TRBJ2-1|TRBV20-1
TGCAGTGCTAGAAAGCCCGCTACTTACAATGAGCAGTTCTTC
CSARKPATYNEQFF
>few|TRBD2|TRBJ2-5|TRBV5-1
TGCGCCAGCAGCTTGAAGGCGGGACTAATACAAGAGACCCAGTACTTC
CASSLKAGLIQETQYF
>many|NA|TRBJ2-3|TRBV13
TGTGCCAGCAGCTTTAACAGGGAAAGGAGCACAGATACGCAGTATTTT
CASSFNRERSTDTQYF
>NA|TRBD1|TRBJ1-2|TRBV6-1
TGTGCCAGCAGTGAGGGACAGGGCGGCGGCTACACCTTC
CASSEGQGGGYTF
>NA|TRBD2|TRBJ2-5|TRBV4-1
TGCGCCAGCAGCTACTCGGGACTAGCCCAAGAGACCCAGTACTTC
CASSYSGLAQETQYF
>many|NA|TRBJ2-1|TRBV29-1
TGCAGCGTTGCTGAGGGGGTCAGTGAGCAGTTCTTC
CSVAEGVSEQFF
>few|TRBD2|TRBJ2-2|TRBV19
TGTGCCAGTAGTCCAATAGCGGGAGGGCCCAACACCGGGGAGCTGTTTTTT
CASSPIAGGPNTGELFF
>NA|TRBD1|TRBJ2-7|TRBV28
TGTGCCGGCAGTTCTCAGACAGGGGGCTACGAGCAGTACTTC
CAGSSQTGGYEQYF
>many|TRBD2|TRBJ2-3|TRBV6-1
TGTGCCAGCAGGGCGGGACTAGGGGGAGAAGCAGATACGCAGTATTTT
CASRAGLGGEADTQYF
>NA|TRBD2|TRBJ2-1|TRBV6-2/TRBV6-3
TGTGCCAGCAGTTACCAAGGACTAGCGGGAGCCGACAATGAGCAGTTCTTC
CASSYQGLAGADNEQFF
>many|TRBD2|TRBJ2-2|TRBV7-3
TGTGCCAGCAGCAGGGCTAGCGGGAGGAACACCGGGGAGCTGTTTTTT
CASSRASGRNTGELFF
>NA|NA|TRBJ2-7|TRBV6-5
TGTGCCAGCAGTTACGGAGCTAGCAACTACGAGCAGTACTTC
CASSYGASNYEQYF
>many|NA|TRBJ1-2|TRBV24-1
TGTGCCACCAGTGTCGCAGGGATGGTCGGCTACACCTTC
CATSVAGMVGYTF
>many|TRBD2|TRBJ2-3|TRBV2
TGTGCCAGCAGTGAGGGACTAGCGGGAGCAGATACGCAGTATTTT
CASSEGLAGADTQYF
>many|NA|TRBJ2-2|TRBV3-1
TGTGCCAGCAGCCAAGGTTGGGGGACCGGGGAGCTGTTTTTT
CASSQGWGTGELFF
>few|TRBD2|TRBJ2-1|TRBV5-1
TGCGCCAGCAGCTTCCTCCCTCCGGGGGCTAGCGGGGGGAGCTCCTACAATGAGCAGTTCTTC
CASSFLPPGASGGSSYNEQFF
>NA|NA|TRBJ2-7|TRBV7-9
TGTGCCAGCAGCTTTGAGGGATGGTACGAGCAGTACTTC
CASSFEGWYEQYF
>few|TRBD2|TRBJ2-1|TRBV9
TGTGCCAGCAGCGTAGTAGAGACTAGCCACTACAATGAGCAGTTCTTC
CASSVVETSHYNEQFF
>many|TRBD1|TRBJ2-7|TRBV19
TGTGCCAGTAGTGACCGGGACAGGGGCTTCCCCGAGCAGTACTTC
CASSDRDRGFPEQYF
>few|NA|TRBJ2-2|TRBV6-1
TGTGCCAGCACTCAGGGAGAGAACACCGGGGAGCTGTTTTTT
CASTQGENTGELFF
>many|TRBD1|TRBJ2-5|TRBV30
TGTGCCTGGAGTCCACCCCACCGACAGGGAGAGACCCAGTACTTC
CAWSPPHRQGETQYF
>NA|TRBD1|TRBJ2-7|TRBV7-9
TGTGCCAGCAGTTCCGGGACAGTATTCAACGAGCAGTACTTC
CASSSGTVFNEQYF
>few|NA|TRBJ2-1|TRBV28
TGTGCCAGCAGTTTATCCGGGACGACTAATGAGCAGTTCTTC
CASSLSGTTNEQFF
>NA|NA|TRBJ2-5|TRBV10-3
TGTGCCATCAGTGTTGCGGAAACAGGATCCGGGGTGAAGACCCAGTACTTC
CAISVAETGSGVKTQYF
>many|NA|TRBJ1-2|TRBV27
TGTGCCAGCGGGAGGTTTAACTATGGCTACACCTTC
CASGRFNYGYTF
>NA|NA|TRBJ1-6|TRBV6-1
TGTGCCAGCAGGGCAGGGAATTCACCCCTCCACTTT
CASRAGNSPLHF
>many|TRBD2|TRBJ2-7|TRBV11-2
TGTGCCAGCAGCATAGCGGGAGCAACCTACGAGCAGTACTTC
CASSIAGATYEQYF
>few|TRBD1|TRBJ1-2|TRBV5-4
TGTGCCAGCAGCGCTCGACAGGGGGTTGAGGACTATGGCTACACCTTC
CASSARQGVEDYGYTF
>many|TRBD2|TRBJ2-1|TRBV2
TGTGCCAGCAGTGAATTGGGGCTAGCGGGAGGCTCCTACAATGAGCAGTTCTTC
CASSELGLAGGSYNEQFF
>many|TRBD2|TRBJ2-1|TRBV20-1
TGCAGTGCTAGAGATACGACTAGCGGGGCCTACAATGAGCAGTTCTTC
CSARDTTSGAYNEQFF
>NA|TRBD1|TRBJ2-4|TRBV30
TGTGCCTGGAGTGAGACAGGGTGGAAAAGAGGCATTCAGTACTTC
CAWSETGWKRGIQYF
>many|NA|TRBJ2-5|TRBV7-3
TGTGCCAGCAGCTTATTGCCCCGGGGGGAGACCCAGTACTTC
CASSLLPRGETQYF
>NA|TRBD1|TRBJ2-6|TRBV7-6
TGTGCCAGCAGCTTAGCAGGGGGCTATAGTGGGGCCAACGTCCTGACTTTC
CASSLAGGYSGANVLTF
>many|NA|TRBJ2-1|TRBV28
TGTGCCAGCAGCCTAGCCGGGACTGGGTTTGATGAGCAGTTCTTC
CASSLAGTGFDEQFF
>many|NA|TRBJ1-1|TRBV24-1
TGTGCCACCAGTGATCAGAACACTGAAGCTTTCTTT
CATSDQNTEAFF
>NA|TRBD1|TRBJ2-1|TRBV28
TGTGCCAGCAGTTTTCTGACAGGGGAGTATGAGCAGTTCTTC
CASSFLTGEYEQFF
>few|NA|TRBJ2-3|TRBV5-5
TGTGCCAGCAGCTTGGAGGGGGACAACATGGCACGCGATACGCAGTATTTT
CASSLEGDNMARDTQYF
>NA|NA|TRBJ1-5|TRBV28
TGTGCCAGCAGTTTAGCGGGGGGACAACGCAATCAGCCCCAGCATTTT
CASSLAGGQRNQPQHF